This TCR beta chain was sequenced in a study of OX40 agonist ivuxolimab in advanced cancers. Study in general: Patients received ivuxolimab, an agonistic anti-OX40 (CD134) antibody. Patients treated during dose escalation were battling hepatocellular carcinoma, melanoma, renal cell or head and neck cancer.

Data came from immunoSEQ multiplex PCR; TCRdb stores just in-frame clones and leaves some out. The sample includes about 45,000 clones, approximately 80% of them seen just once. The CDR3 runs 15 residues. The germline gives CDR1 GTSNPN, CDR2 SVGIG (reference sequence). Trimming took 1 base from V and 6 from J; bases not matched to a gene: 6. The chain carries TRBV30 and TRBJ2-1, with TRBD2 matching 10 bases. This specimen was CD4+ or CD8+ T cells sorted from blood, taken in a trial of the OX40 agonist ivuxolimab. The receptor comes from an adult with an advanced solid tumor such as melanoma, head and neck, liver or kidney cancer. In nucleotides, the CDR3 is TGTGCCTGGAGTGGGGGGACTAGCGTAGCCAATGAGCAGTTCTTC. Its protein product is CAWSGGTSVANEQFF.